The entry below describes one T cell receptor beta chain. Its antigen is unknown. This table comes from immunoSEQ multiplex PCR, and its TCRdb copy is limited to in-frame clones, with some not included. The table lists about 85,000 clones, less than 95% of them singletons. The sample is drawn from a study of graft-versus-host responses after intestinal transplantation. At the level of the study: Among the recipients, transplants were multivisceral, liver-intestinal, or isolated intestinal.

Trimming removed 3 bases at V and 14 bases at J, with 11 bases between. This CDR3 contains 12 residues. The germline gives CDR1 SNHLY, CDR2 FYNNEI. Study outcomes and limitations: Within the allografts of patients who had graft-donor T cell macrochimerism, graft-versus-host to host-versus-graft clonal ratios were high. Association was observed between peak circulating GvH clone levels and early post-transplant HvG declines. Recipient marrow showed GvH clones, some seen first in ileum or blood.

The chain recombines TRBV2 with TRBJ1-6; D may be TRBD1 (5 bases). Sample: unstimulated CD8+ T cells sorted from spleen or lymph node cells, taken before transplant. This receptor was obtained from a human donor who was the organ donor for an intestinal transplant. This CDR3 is CASSDWDRSLHF. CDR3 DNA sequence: TGTGCCAGCAGTGATTGGGACCGATCCCTCCACTTT.